The 20 T cell receptor beta chains in this list originate from one sample, sequenced in a study of OX40 agonist ivuxolimab in advanced cancers. The table came from immunoSEQ multiplex PCR; TCRdb's copy has only in-frame clones and leaves some out. The repertoire has 77,000 or so clones, over 85% of them found once; the top ten carry less than 0.35%. Sequenced material: CD4+ or CD8+ T cells sorted from blood, taken in a trial of the OX40 agonist ivuxolimab. The origin of the receptors is an adult with an advanced solid tumor such as melanoma, head and neck, liver or kidney cancer.

The V call is TRBV6-1, the J call TRBJ2-5; possibly TRBD1 for D (6 bases). Germline V gives CDR1 MNHNS, CDR2 SASEGT. The CDR3 length is 14 residues. Trimming took 6 bases from V and 2 from J, leaving 13 bases between them. CDR3: CASSAGQPQETQYF. The DNA for the CDR3 is TGTGCCAGCAGCGCTGGACAGCCGCAAGAGACCCAGTACTTC.

CDR3 DNA: TGTGCCAGTAGTTCCAGGGATTCCTACGAGCAGTACTTC. Translated, it gives CASSSRDSYEQYF. The rearrangement links TRBV19 to TRBJ2-5; D is perhaps TRBD1 (5 bases). The J call is in doubt because the DNA end fits TRBJ2-7 better. Germline-derived CDR1 and CDR2 are LNHDA and SQIVND (reference sequence). The CDR3 runs 13 residues.

The chain joins TRBV5-6 to TRBJ2-7, with D unclear. The germline gives CDR1 SGHDT, CDR2 YYEEEE. The germline V and J ends were trimmed by 2 bases and 2 bases, with 5 bases remaining between them. The CDR3 has 12 residues. This CDR3 reads CASSFLTYEQYF. Written as DNA, the CDR3 is TGTGCCAGCAGCTTCCTCACCTACGAGCAGTACTTC.

This chain connects TRBV5-1 to TRBJ2-7, with TRBD1 matching over 7 bases. The CDR3 covers 14 residues. Unmatched junction bases numbered 3, after V lost 1 base and J lost 2 bases. Germline CDR1 SGHRS, CDR2 YFSETQ. As DNA, the CDR3 is TGCGCCAGCAGCTTGTACAGGGGAGCCTACGAGCAGTACTTC. It is translated as CASSLYRGAYEQYF.

This clone was seen just once. The chain employs TRBV29-1 and TRBJ1-1; D is perhaps TRBD1 (5 bases). The CDR3 has 13 amino acids. Germline-derived CDR1 and CDR2 are SQVTM and ANQGSEA. Between the trimmed V and J ends, which lost 5 bases and 1 base, there was a span of 11 bases. The chain's CDR3 is CSVMSGGNTEAFF. CDR3 nucleotides: TGCAGCGTTATGTCGGGGGGGAACACTGAAGCTTTCTTT. Full variable domain (missing parts from reference TRBV29-1 and TRBJ1-1): SAVISQKPSRDICQRGTSLTIQCQVDSQVTMMFWYRQQPGQSLTLIATANQGSEATYESGFVIDKFPISRPNLTFSTLTVSNMSPEDSSIYLCSVMSGGNTEAFFGQGTRLTVV.

The rearrangement links TRBV6-5 to TRBJ1-4; D gene unclear. Trimming removed 6 bases at V and 8 bases at J, with 10 bases between. Germline values: CDR1 MNHEY, CDR2 SVGAGI. The CDR3 spans 12 residues. CDR3 in amino acids: CASSGDREKLFF. CDR3 sequence (DNA): TGTGCCAGCAGCGGTGACCGGGAAAAACTGTTTTTT.

The V and J genes are TRBV29-1 and TRBJ2-3; TRBD2 matches 8 bases. Germline CDR1 SQVTM, CDR2 ANQGSEA. This CDR3 is built from 13 residues. Trimming at V came to 4 bases and at J to 5 bases, leaving 5 bases not matched to a gene. The CDR3 coding sequence is TGCAGCGTTGTTAGCGGGAAGGGAGATACGCAGTATTTT. Protein product: CSVVSGKGDTQYF.

The chain employs TRBV30 and TRBJ1-6; D is ambiguous. This CDR3 is 14 amino acids long. The V gene's germline CDR1 is GTSNPN and CDR2 SVGIG (reference sequence). The V gene lost 0 bases and the J gene lost 7 bases, with 10 bases spanning the gap. The CDR3 nucleotides are TGTGCCTGGAGTGTACGGATACAAAATTCACCCCTCCACTTT. It is translated as CAWSVRIQNSPLHF.

This rearrangement joins TRBV9 to TRBJ2-1, with 7 bases that match TRBD1. Germline loops: CDR1 SGDLS, CDR2 YYNGEE. V shed 4 bases, J shed 2 bases, and the junction held 12 bases outside the gene matches. The CDR3 length is 17 residues. This CDR3 reads CASSNLPSQGTYNEQFF. CDR3 sequence (DNA): TGTGCCAGCAGCAACCTCCCGTCACAGGGGACCTACAATGAGCAGTTCTTC.

The table lists this clone with a count of one. The chain uses TRBV5-4 and TRBJ2-5, with D hard to call. The length of the CDR3 is 12 residues. Germline V gene sequence: CDR1 SGHNT, CDR2 YYREEE (reference sequence). Trimming stripped 0 bases from V and 11 bases from J, with 11 bases between. CDR3 loop: CASSLEGFGQYF. The DNA of the CDR3 is TGTGCCAGCAGCTTGGAGGGATTCGGGCAGTACTTC.

This clone was seen a few times. The chain recombines TRBV15 with TRBJ2-7, with 8 bases aligning to TRBD2. V shed 0 bases, J shed 5 bases, and the junction held 3 bases outside the gene matches. This CDR3 region has 14 residues. Looked up from germline, CDR1 is LNHNV and CDR2 is YYDKDF (reference sequence). CDR3 amino acids: CATSRDLLADEQYF. Here the CDR3 DNA reads TGTGCCACCAGCAGAGATTTACTAGCGGACGAGCAGTACTTC.

V and J are TRBV5-1 and TRBJ2-7; weak D call: TRBD1 (5 bases). This CDR3 region has 15 residues. Trimming left V 4 bases short and J 0 bases short, with 14 bases between. Germline assignment: CDR1 SGHRS and CDR2 YFSETQ. The DNA of the CDR3 is TGCGCCAGCAGCGATTTACAGGAGAGCTCCTACGAGCAGTACTTC. Translation gives CASSDLQESSYEQYF.

This sequence joins TRBV6-5 and TRBJ1-3; D unclear. The V end lost 6 bases, the J end lost 1 base, and 13 bases lay between the germline ends. CDR3 length: 15 residues. Germline V gene data show CDR1 as MNHEY and CDR2 as SVGAGI. The CDR3 reads CASRPGRRSGNTIYF. CDR3 coding DNA: TGTGCCAGCAGGCCCGGCAGGCGGTCTGGAAACACCATATATTTT.

This chain joins TRBV5-4 and TRBJ2-3; no clear D. V was pared by 0 bases and J by 1 base, with 12 bases between. Germline-derived CDR1 and CDR2 are SGHNT and YYREEE (reference sequence). This CDR3 has 16 amino acids. CDR3 sequence reads: CASSLASSTGTDTQYF. The CDR3 DNA follows: TGTGCCAGCAGCTTGGCCAGTAGCACCGGCACAGATACGCAGTATTTT.

The rearrangement joins TRBV6-1 to TRBJ2-5, with D unclear. V dropped 7 bases and J dropped 3 bases, with 12 bases sitting between them. The CDR3 covers 13 residues. Germline V gene data show CDR1 as MNHNS and CDR2 as SASEGT. The CDR3 DNA sequence: TGTGCCAGCAAGACGGGTCTCAAAGAGACCCAGTACTTC. As protein: CASKTGLKETQYF.

V and J are TRBV28 and TRBJ2-3; 7 bases line up with TRBD2. V shed 5 bases, J shed 3 bases, and the junction held 5 bases outside the gene matches. The CDR3 length is 14 residues. The germline V gene encodes CDR1 MDHEN and CDR2 SYDVKM. The CDR3 loop is CASSQTGGTDTQYF. Here the CDR3 DNA reads TGTGCCAGCAGTCAAACGGGAGGTACAGATACGCAGTATTTT.

The V and J genes are TRBV19 and TRBJ2-5, with a weak D call TRBD2 (5 bases). The germline V gene has CDR1 LNHDA and CDR2 SQIVND (reference sequence). V shed 5 bases and J shed 3 bases, with 13 bases lying between them. The CDR3 sequence is 14 residues long. The CDR3 reads CASSLRTEKETQYF. The CDR3 DNA is TGTGCCAGTAGTCTCAGGACTGAAAAAGAGACCCAGTACTTC.

This clone was detected once. The CDR3 DNA is TGTGCCAGCAGCTTACCAGCTAGCGGGTCCTACGAGCAGTACTTC. Translating it yields CASSLPASGSYEQYF. V is TRBV7-2 and J is TRBJ2-7; 8 positions agree with TRBD2. Trimming removed 2 bases from V and 1 base from J; junction bases left unmatched: 4. The CDR3 runs to 15 residues. Germline values: CDR1 SGHTA, CDR2 FQGNSA.

The chain employs TRBV10-1 and TRBJ2-5; D is undetermined. CDR3 length equals 15 residues. Trimming took 2 bases from V and 3 from J, leaving 13 bases between them. Germline CDR1 WNHNN, CDR2 SYGVQD (reference sequence). CDR3: CASSEGSGWEETQYF. The DNA of the CDR3 is TGCGCCAGCAGTGAGGGGTCAGGTTGGGAAGAGACCCAGTACTTC.

The CDR3 DNA follows: TGTGCCAGCTCACCAGGCTGGGGGGCGTATGAGACCCAGTACTTC. It yields the protein CASSPGWGAYETQYF. This chain links TRBV18 with TRBJ2-5; D possibly matches TRBD1 or TRBD2 (6 bases each). Trimming stripped 2 bases from V and 5 bases from J, with 15 bases between. Germline V gives CDR1 KGHSH, CDR2 LQKENI. The CDR3 is made up of 15 amino acids.